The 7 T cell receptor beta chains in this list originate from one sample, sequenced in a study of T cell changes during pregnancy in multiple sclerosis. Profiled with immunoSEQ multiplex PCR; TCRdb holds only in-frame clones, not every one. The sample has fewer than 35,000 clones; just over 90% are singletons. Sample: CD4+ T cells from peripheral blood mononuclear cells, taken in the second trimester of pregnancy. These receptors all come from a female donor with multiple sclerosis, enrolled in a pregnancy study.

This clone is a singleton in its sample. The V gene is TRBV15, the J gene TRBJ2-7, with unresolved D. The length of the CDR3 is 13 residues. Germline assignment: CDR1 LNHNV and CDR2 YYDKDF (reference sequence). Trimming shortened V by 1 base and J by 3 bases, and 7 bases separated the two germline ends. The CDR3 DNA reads TGTGCCACCAGCAGAGGCGGCTTCTACGAGCAGTACTTC. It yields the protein CATSRGGFYEQYF.

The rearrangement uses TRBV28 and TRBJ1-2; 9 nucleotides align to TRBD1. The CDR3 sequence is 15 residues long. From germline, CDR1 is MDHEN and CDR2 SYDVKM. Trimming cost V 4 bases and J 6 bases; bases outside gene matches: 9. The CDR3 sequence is CASSSSPGQGHGYTF. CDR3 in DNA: TGTGCCAGCAGTTCATCCCCGGGACAGGGCCATGGCTACACCTTC.

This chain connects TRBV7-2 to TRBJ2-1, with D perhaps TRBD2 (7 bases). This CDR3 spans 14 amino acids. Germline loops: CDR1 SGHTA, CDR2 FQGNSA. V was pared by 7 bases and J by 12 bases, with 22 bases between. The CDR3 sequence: CASNRMGGGGSQFF. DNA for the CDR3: TGTGCCAGCAATCGAATGGGGGGAGGGGGGTCGCAGTTCTTC.

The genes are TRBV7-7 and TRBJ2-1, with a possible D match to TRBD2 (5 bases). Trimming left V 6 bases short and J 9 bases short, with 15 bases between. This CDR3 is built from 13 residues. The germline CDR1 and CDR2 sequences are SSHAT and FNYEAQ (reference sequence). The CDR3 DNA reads TGTGCCAGCAGTATACTGACTACTGGTGAGCAGTTCTTC. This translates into CASSILTTGEQFF.

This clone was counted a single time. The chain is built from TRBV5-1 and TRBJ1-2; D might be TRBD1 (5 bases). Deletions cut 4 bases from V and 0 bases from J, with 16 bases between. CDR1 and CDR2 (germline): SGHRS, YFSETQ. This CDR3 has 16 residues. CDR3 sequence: CASSREGQRANYGYTF. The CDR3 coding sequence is TGCGCCAGCAGCAGGGAGGGGCAGCGGGCTAACTATGGCTACACCTTC.

CDR3 DNA: TGTGCCAGCAGGCAGGGGAACAATGAGCAGTTCTTC. Protein sequence: CASRQGNNEQFF. The chain employs TRBV2 and TRBJ2-1; D is perhaps TRBD1 (6 bases). V dropped 6 bases and J dropped 5 bases, with 8 bases sitting between them. The CDR3 extends over 12 amino acids. Germline V gives CDR1 SNHLY, CDR2 FYNNEI.

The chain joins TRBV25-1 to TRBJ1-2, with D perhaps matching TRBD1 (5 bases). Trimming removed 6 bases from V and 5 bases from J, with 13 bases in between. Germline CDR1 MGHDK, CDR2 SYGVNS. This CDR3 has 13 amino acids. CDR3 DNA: TGTGCCAGCAGAAAGGGGATGGAATATGGCTACACCTTC. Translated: CASRKGMEYGYTF.